These T cell receptor beta chains were read from a single sample in a study of T cell repertoires in cytomegalovirus infection. TCRdb fed the reads into MiXCR, producing one record per CDR3 protein. Altogether about 460,000 distinct CDR3 sequences are present, approximately 10% being singletons, with the ten largest covering 10% to 13%. The sample consisted of PBMCs. The receptors stem from a human donor in good health (CMV status not recorded). Some clones in this sample may be carry-over from other donors' samples. Both conserved end residues are part of each CDR3. Not every row has a clone size; where given, it reads once, few, many or a size class.

abundance: few; v_gene: TRBV6-2/TRBV6-3; CDR3aa: CASSYSGLPNTGELFF
abundance: many; v_gene: TRBV10-3; CDR3aa: CAISRGGGIYGYTF
abundance: many; v_gene: TRBV6-1; CDR3aa: CASRLLNGEGNIQYF
abundance: -; v_gene: TRBV19; CDR3aa: CASSAPLGTGMNYGYTF
abundance: -; v_gene: TRBV3-1; CDR3aa: CASSQGIGTTNTGELFF
abundance: many; v_gene: TRBV12-3/TRBV12-4; CDR3aa: CASSRQGIGNIQYF
abundance: -; v_gene: TRBV3-1; CDR3aa: CASSHSIKTGPEAFF
abundance: many; v_gene: TRBV12-3/TRBV12-4; CDR3aa: CASSFIAGGSYNEQFF
abundance: many; v_gene: TRBV6-1; CDR3aa: CASSPQGVGRETQYF
abundance: many; v_gene: TRBV6-1; CDR3aa: CASSENPSYNSPLHF
abundance: many; v_gene: TRBV7-8; CDR3aa: CASSLEGGHQPQHF
abundance: many; v_gene: TRBV10-3; CDR3aa: CAISDPTLAGDWQETQYF
abundance: many; v_gene: TRBV7-9; CDR3aa: CASTGQGLVDSEQFF
abundance: many; v_gene: TRBV20-1; CDR3aa: CSARGRIRNTEAFF
abundance: many; v_gene: TRBV7-2; CDR3aa: CASRKGGFVTDTQYF
abundance: -; v_gene: TRBV25-1; CDR3aa: CASSGSGETQYF
abundance: few; v_gene: TRBV20-1; CDR3aa: CSASESEAKGSPLHF
abundance: many; v_gene: TRBV7-2; CDR3aa: CASSPNRDQPQHF
abundance: -; v_gene: TRBV29-1; CDR3aa: CSVGGGQYTEAFF
abundance: many; v_gene: TRBV7-9; CDR3aa: CASSLVVVAGGSYEQYF
abundance: -; v_gene: TRBV10-3; CDR3aa: CAINEDRGNTEAFF
abundance: many; v_gene: TRBV11-2; CDR3aa: CASSLSPGGRGPYNEQFF
abundance: many; v_gene: TRBV14; CDR3aa: CASSQAGQGARAFF
abundance: -; v_gene: TRBV20-1; CDR3aa: CSATTGTGYTEAFF
abundance: -; v_gene: TRBV28; CDR3aa: CASSLWGSYEQYF
abundance: -; v_gene: TRBV5-1; CDR3aa: CASSSPPQDTQYF
abundance: many; v_gene: TRBV6-6; CDR3aa: CASSSSGSGDTDTQYF